This T cell receptor (beta chain) originates from a study of T cells after yellow fever vaccination. Via MiXCR, TCRdb re-called the 5' RACE reads, giving one row per CDR3 protein. Found here are some 350,000 distinct CDR3 sequences, roughly 4.3% of them singletons; the top ten hold around 23%. Sequences were derived from PBMCs, sampled 5 days after the yellow fever booster vaccination. The receptor was derived from a man between 18 and 29 years old who received the YFV17D yellow fever vaccine.

Written as DNA, the CDR3 is TGTGCCAGCAGTGAGGGACAGGGGCCGATGAACACTGAAGCTTTCTTT. Protein sequence: CASSEGQGPMNTEAFF. The chain combines TRBV6-2 or TRBV6-3 with TRBJ1-1; TRBD1 agrees at 10 bases. This CDR3 has 16 residues. Germline assignment: CDR1 MNHEY and CDR2 SVGEGT. V lost 5 bases to trimming and J lost 0 bases; unmatched junction nucleotides: 6.